A selection of T cell receptor beta chains follows, all from one sample in a study of breast tumors, draining lymph nodes, adjacent tissues. TCRdb re-analysed the multiplex PCR reads in MiXCR, keeping a single row per CDR3 protein. The data contain around 130,000 distinct CDR3 sequences, approximately 22% of them singletons. The sequencing input was axillary lymph node tissue. The receptor set was obtained from a female donor with breast cancer. Some clones in this sample may be carry-over from other donors' samples. CDR3s include the opening cysteine and the closing phenylalanine or tryptophan. D genes are given only for firm matches. Where a row states a size, it is once, few, many or the class of an expanded clone; other rows omit it.

D gene,clone size,J gene,V gene,CDR3 DNA,CDR3 protein
TRBD2,many,TRBJ2-1,TRBV2,TGTGCCAGCAGCGGTGGTCGGGCTAGCGGGAGGGGTGAGCAGTTCTTC,CASSGGRASGRGEQFF
TRBD1,many,TRBJ1-2,TRBV7-3,TGTGCCAGCAGCTTAACCGGGACAGGGGACTATGGCTACACCTTC,CASSLTGTGDYGYTF
-,few,TRBJ2-2,TRBV4-2,TGTGCCAGCAGCCCCCAACGGGAAGTAAGGTCCGGGGAGCTGTTTTTT,CASSPQREVRSGELFF
-,-,TRBJ2-5,TRBV5-6,TGTGCCAGCAGCCTATACTACAGCGGTGAGCGGACCCAGTACTTC,CASSLYYSGERTQYF
-,many,TRBJ1-3,TRBV28,TGTGCCAGCAGTTTGGAGAACTCTGGAAACACCATATATTTT,CASSLENSGNTIYF
TRBD1,once,TRBJ1-1,TRBV3-1,TGTGCCAGCAGTCGACAGGGTGGTGAAGCTTTCTTT,CASSRQGGEAFF
-,many,TRBJ2-3,TRBV10-3,TGTGCCATCAGCACCGGAGAGGTTAGCACAGATACGCAGTATTTT,CAISTGEVSTDTQYF
-,many,TRBJ2-1,TRBV10-2,TGCGCCAGCAGTGCGACTAACTACAATGAGCAGTTCTTC,CASSATNYNEQFF
TRBD1,many,TRBJ2-7,TRBV30,TGTGCCTGGAGTTTGCGACAGGGCCACGAGCAGTACTTC,CAWSLRQGHEQYF
TRBD2,many,TRBJ2-1,TRBV12-3/TRBV12-4,TGTGCCAGCAGTCAAGGACTAGCGGGGGGAGTGGCGGAGGGGGGAGAGCAGTTCTTC,CASSQGLAGGVAEGGEQFF
-,many,TRBJ1-5,TRBV24-1,TGTGCCACCAGTGTAGGAGATAGCAATCAGCCCCAGCATTTT,CATSVGDSNQPQHF
TRBD2,few,TRBJ2-5,TRBV5-4,TGTGCCAGCAGCTTGGGGACTAGCGGGAGTTTTTCCGAGACCCAGTACTTC,CASSLGTSGSFSETQYF
-,many,TRBJ2-3,TRBV5-6,TGTGCCAGCAGCTTGGTCTCTGGGTTTACGCAGTATTTT,CASSLVSGFTQYF
-,many,TRBJ2-7,TRBV2,TGTGCCAGCAGTGGCGGCTACGAGCAGTACTTC,CASSGGYEQYF
-,many,TRBJ2-1,TRBV20-1,TGCAGTGCCTCCCCGAGGAGGGAAATCTACAATGAGCAGTTCTTC,CSASPRREIYNEQFF
-,many,TRBJ2-5,TRBV2,TGTGCCAGAGCCGGGACGGTAACAGAAGAGACCCAGTACTTC,CARAGTVTEETQYF
-,-,TRBJ2-3,TRBV28,TGTGCCAGCAGTCCGCGCGGCAGCCCCTGGGCTGATACGCAGTATTTT,CASSPRGSPWADTQYF
TRBD2,many,TRBJ2-5,TRBV6-1,TGTGCCAGCAGCGAGGAGAGACTAGCGTCCGACGAGACCCAGTACTTC,CASSEERLASDETQYF
-,many,TRBJ2-1,TRBV2,TGTGCCAGCAGTGTAGATGGAGGGAGAGTAAGGGAGCAGTTCTTC,CASSVDGGRVREQFF
TRBD2,many,TRBJ2-5,TRBV4-1,TGCGCCAGCAGCCAAGTTTCGGGACTAGGCAGGGAGACCCAGTACTTC,CASSQVSGLGRETQYF
TRBD2,many,TRBJ2-3,TRBV12-3/TRBV12-4,TGTGCCAGCAGTTTAGGGAAGCTAGCGGGGGGAACAGATACGCAGTATTTT,CASSLGKLAGGTDTQYF
-,many,TRBJ1-5,TRBV6-6,TGTGCCAGCAGTGGTACCGGGCCCGCGCCCCAGCATTTT,CASSGTGPAPQHF
-,-,TRBJ1-4,TRBV18,TGTGCCAGCTCACCACGAGGAGGGAATGAAAAACTGTTTTTT,CASSPRGGNEKLFF
-,-,TRBJ1-1,TRBV5-4,TGTGCCAGCAGCCGGGGGCGTACCGAGAACACTGAAGCTTTCTTT,CASSRGRTENTEAFF
-,many,TRBJ2-7,TRBV20-1,TGCAGTGCTAGAGCCCGGATCCTAAGCTCCTACGAGCAGTACTTC,CSARARILSSYEQYF
TRBD1,-,TRBJ1-5,TRBV4-1,TGCGCCAGCAGCCAATTTTGGGACAGGGGAAACAATCAGCCCCAGCATTTT,CASSQFWDRGNNQPQHF
-,many,TRBJ2-7,TRBV19,TGTGCCAGTAGTAAGTCAGTTACTACCTACGAGCAGTACTTC,CASSKSVTTYEQYF
-,many,TRBJ1-4,TRBV27,TGTGCCAGCAGACGACAGTCTAATGAAAAACTGTTTTTT,CASRRQSNEKLFF
TRBD1,-,TRBJ2-7,TRBV27,TGTGCCAGCAGTTTATCAAGGGGGCCGACCTACGAGCAGTACTTC,CASSLSRGPTYEQYF
TRBD1,-,TRBJ1-5,TRBV30,TGTGCCTGGAGTCCCAACAGGGGAAATCAGCCCCAGCATTTT,CAWSPNRGNQPQHF
-,many,TRBJ2-3,TRBV6-2/TRBV6-3,TGTGCCAGCAGTTACTCTTTTCGGGCGGGCCCAACTCCTAGCACAGATACGCAGTATTTT,CASSYSFRAGPTPSTDTQYF
-,many,TRBJ1-3,TRBV11-2,TGTGCCAGCAGCTTAGTACCACAGGCAGGTGGAAACACCATATATTTT,CASSLVPQAGGNTIYF
TRBD2,-,TRBJ2-4,TRBV7-8,TGTGCCAGCAGCTTAGGGTTAGCGGGAAACAACATTCAGTACTTC,CASSLGLAGNNIQYF
TRBD1,many,TRBJ2-3,TRBV28,TGTGCCAGCAGGCAAAGCCAGACAGGGCGAGATACGCAGTATTTT,CASRQSQTGRDTQYF
-,many,TRBJ1-4,TRBV15,TGTGCCACCAGCAGTAGACAGAACCGCAATGAAAAACTGTTTTTT,CATSSRQNRNEKLFF
-,many,TRBJ2-5,TRBV4-2,TGTGCCAGCAGCCAAGAGTGGCAAGCGGTCCCCACCTCCCAAGAGACCCAGTACTTC,CASSQEWQAVPTSQETQYF
TRBD1,many,TRBJ1-2,TRBV11-2,TGTGCCAGCAGCCCACGGACAGGAGTCTATGGCTACACCTTC,CASSPRTGVYGYTF
TRBD1,many,TRBJ1-2,TRBV9,TGTGCCAGCAGCGTGACAGGGGAAGGATTGAGCGGCTACACCTTC,CASSVTGEGLSGYTF
-,many,TRBJ2-1,TRBV2,TGTGCCAGCAGTCAGGGGCGAGAGCAGTTCTTC,CASSQGREQFF
-,many,TRBJ2-7,TRBV30,TGTGCCGCCCTCAGCGGCAAACACACCTACGAGCAGTACTTC,CAALSGKHTYEQYF
TRBD2,many,TRBJ2-1,TRBV20-1,TGCAGTGCTAGAAGGCCTAGCGGGAGGAATGAGCAGTTCTTC,CSARRPSGRNEQFF
TRBD1,many,TRBJ1-2,TRBV20-1,TGCAGTGCCGAGACAGGGGGTGGCCGTGGCTACACCTTC,CSAETGGGRGYTF
-,many,TRBJ2-7,TRBV6-4,TGTGCCAGCAGTGAGCAGTACTTC,CASSEQYF
-,-,TRBJ1-2,TRBV19,TGTGCCAGTAGTGTTGGCGGGCAGGGCTATAGTTACACCTTC,CASSVGGQGYSYTF
TRBD1,many,TRBJ2-7,TRBV7-9,TGTGCCAGCAGCACCAGGGACAGGGGCTTCTCCTACGAGCAGTACTTC,CASSTRDRGFSYEQYF
-,-,TRBJ2-7,TRBV6-2/TRBV6-3,TGTGCCAGCAGGTATGGTGGCTCCTACGAGCAGTACTTC,CASRYGGSYEQYF
TRBD1,many,TRBJ2-7,TRBV6-5,TGTGCCAGCAGTCGGGACAGCCATTCCTACGAGCAGTACTTC,CASSRDSHSYEQYF
TRBD2,many,TRBJ2-3,TRBV20-1,TGCAGTGCTACGGACGGGAGGACGGATACGCAGTATTTT,CSATDGRTDTQYF